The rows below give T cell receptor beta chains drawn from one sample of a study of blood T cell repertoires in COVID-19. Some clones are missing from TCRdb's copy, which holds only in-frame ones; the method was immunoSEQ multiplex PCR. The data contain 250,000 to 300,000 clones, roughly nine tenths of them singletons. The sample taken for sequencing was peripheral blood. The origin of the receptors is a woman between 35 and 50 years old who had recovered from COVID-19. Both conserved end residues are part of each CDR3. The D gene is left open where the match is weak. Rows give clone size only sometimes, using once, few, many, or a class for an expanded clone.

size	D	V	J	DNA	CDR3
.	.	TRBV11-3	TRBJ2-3	TGTGCCAGCACCGCGGAGTCTAGCACAGATACGCAGTATTTT	CASTAESSTDTQYF
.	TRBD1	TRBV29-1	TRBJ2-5	TGCAGCGGGGGACAGGGGCGAGAGACCCAGTACTTC	CSGGQGRETQYF
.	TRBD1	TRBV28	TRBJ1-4	TGTGCCCACCACGGACAGGGTTCGCATGAAAAACTGTTTTTT	CAHHGQGSHEKLFF
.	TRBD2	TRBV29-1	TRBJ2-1	TGCAGCGTAGCTAGCGGGACTTTCTACAATGAGCAGTTCTTC	CSVASGTFYNEQFF
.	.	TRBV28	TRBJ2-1	TGTGCCAGCACCATTGAGGGCAGACAATTCTTC	CASTIEGRQFF
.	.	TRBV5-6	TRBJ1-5	TGTGCCAGCAGCTTGGGTCACTCGATCGGCAATCAGCCCCAGCATTTT	CASSLGHSIGNQPQHF
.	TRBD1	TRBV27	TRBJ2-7	TGTGCCAGCAGTCCAGGGACAGGACTTACCTACGAGCAGTACTTC	CASSPGTGLTYEQYF
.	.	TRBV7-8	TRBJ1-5	TGTGCCAGCAGCCCCGCGGGGGGGGGCAATCAGCCCCAGCATTTT	CASSPAGGGNQPQHF
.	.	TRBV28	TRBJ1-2	TGTGCCAGCAGTTTGGGCAGAAACAACTATGGCTACACCTTC	CASSLGRNNYGYTF
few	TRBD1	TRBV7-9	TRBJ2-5	TGTGCCAGCAGCTCTTTCGGACAGGGAGAGACCCAGTACTTC	CASSSFGQGETQYF
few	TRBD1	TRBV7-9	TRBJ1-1	TGTGCCAGCAGCAAAGGGACAGGTTTCATGAACACTGAAGCTTTCTTT	CASSKGTGFMNTEAFF
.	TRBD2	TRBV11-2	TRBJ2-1	TGTGCCAGCAGCTTAGAGCCTAGCGGGGCTTACAATGAGCAGTTCTTC	CASSLEPSGAYNEQFF
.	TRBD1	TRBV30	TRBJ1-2	TGTGCCTGGAGTGGGACAGGGGGCGTCTCCTTCTATGGCTACACCTTC	CAWSGTGGVSFYGYTF
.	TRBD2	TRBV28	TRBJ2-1	TGTGCCACTCAAGAGGCGGGGGGGCCTCAGGAGCAGTTCTTC	CATQEAGGPQEQFF
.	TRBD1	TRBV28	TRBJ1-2	TGTGCCAGCAGTTTATCTCGGGACAGAGGCTACACCTTC	CASSLSRDRGYTF
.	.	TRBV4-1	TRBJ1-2	TGCGCCAGCAGCCAAGATGAGGGGGGGAAAGGCTACACCTTC	CASSQDEGGKGYTF
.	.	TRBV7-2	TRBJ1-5	TGTGCCAGCAGCTTCAGGGGAGGGCTCAATCAGCCCCAGCATTTT	CASSFRGGLNQPQHF
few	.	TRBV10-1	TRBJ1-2	TGCGCCAGCAGTGAGTTAAGGGGCGGAGGCTACACCTTC	CASSELRGGGYTF
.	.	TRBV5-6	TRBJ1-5	TGTGCCAGCAGCTCGGGGGGCCTTTCGCAGCCCCAGCATTTT	CASSSGGLSQPQHF
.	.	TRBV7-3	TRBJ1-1	TGTGCCAGCAGCTTACAGGGGCCCAACACTGAAGCTTTCTTT	CASSLQGPNTEAFF
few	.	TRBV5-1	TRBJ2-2	TGCGCCAGCAGCTTGGATCCAGCGAACACCGGGGAGCTGTTTTTT	CASSLDPANTGELFF
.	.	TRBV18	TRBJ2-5	TGTGCCAGCTCACCCGGCGGGGCCTACCAAGAGACCCAGTACTTC	CASSPGGAYQETQYF
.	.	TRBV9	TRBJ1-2	TGTGCCAGCAGCGGAGAGTATGGCTACACCTTC	CASSGEYGYTF
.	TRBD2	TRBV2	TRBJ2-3	TGTGCCAGCGGGACTAGCGGCGATACGCAGTATTTT	CASGTSGDTQYF
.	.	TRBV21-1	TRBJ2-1	.	CASSKPGVAGGSYNEQFF
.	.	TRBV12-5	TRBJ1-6	TGTGCTAGTGGTTTGGTGGTTAGGGGGAATTCACCCCTCCACTTT	CASGLVVRGNSPLHF
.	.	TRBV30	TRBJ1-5	TGTGCCTGGAGTCGAGGAGACAGCAATCAGCCCCAGCATTTT	CAWSRGDSNQPQHF
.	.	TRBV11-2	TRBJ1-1	TGTGCCAGCAGCTTATTGGGGGCGGGCACTGAAGCTTTCTTT	CASSLLGAGTEAFF
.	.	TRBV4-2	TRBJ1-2	TGTGCCAGCAGCCAGAGTCCGCAGCCGAGGGTCTATGGCTACACCTTC	CASSQSPQPRVYGYTF